This T cell receptor (beta chain) was found in a study of blood T cell repertoires in COVID-19. In the original processing: Reference gene primer amplification gave estimated nucleated cell counts. Only in-frame clones appear in the TCRdb table, and some are missing; sequencing was by immunoSEQ multiplex PCR. That table gives V, J and clone size, and the DNA gave D and trimming. The sample holds some 190,000 clones, roughly 80% seen once. This clone was seen many times. Seattle patients were enrolled while actively infected and followed longitudinally. This sequence originates from a woman in her thirties or forties with COVID-19, enrolled during active disease. The specimen sequenced was peripheral blood.

The CDR3 loop reads CASSLAGLVQETQYF. The CDR3 coding sequence is TGTGCCAGCAGCTTGGCCGGACTAGTCCAAGAGACCCAGTACTTC. This chain uses TRBV5-6 with TRBJ2-5, with 7 positions matching TRBD2. This CDR3 is built from 15 residues. The ends lost 0 bases at V and 1 base at J; junction bases unmatched: 3. Germline CDR1 reads SGHDT; CDR2 reads YYEEEE. Drawing the rest from reference TRBV5-6 and TRBJ2-5, the complete variable domain is DAGVTQSPTHLIKTRGQQVTLRCSPKSGHDTVSWYQQALGQGPQFIFQYYEEEERQRGNFPDRFSGHQFPNYSSELNVNALLLGDSALYLCASSLAGLVQETQYFGPGTRLLVL.